This record concerns one T cell receptor beta chain sequence. This sample is drawn from a study of T-cell reconstitution after alpha-beta-depleted transplantation in children. A TCRbeta library incorporating unique molecular identifiers was prepared. TCRdb processed the PCR reads anew with MiXCR; each CDR3 protein has one entry. The sample holds some 600,000 distinct CDR3 sequences, around 16% seen once. Trimming removed 3 bases at V and 2 bases at J, with 14 bases between. Germline V gene data show CDR1 as SGHRS and CDR2 as YFSETQ. The CDR3 has 15 residues. The chain couples TRBV5-1 to TRBJ1-1; tentatively, D is TRBD1 (5 bases). Sequencing was performed on PBMCs from the stem cell graft donor, taken from the stem cell graft. The clonotype was recovered from a human donor who donated a stem cell graft to a child with acute myeloid leukemia. This chain's CDR3 is CASSSDPGANTEAFF. The CDR3 DNA is TGCGCCAGCAGCTCCGATCCCGGGGCCAACACTGAAGCTTTCTTT.